The 27 T cell receptor beta chains below come from one sample, sequenced in a study of T cells in women clearing cervical HPV infection. TCRdb's copy holds only in-frame clones and misses some; the assay was immunoSEQ multiplex PCR. There are tens of thousands of clones in the sample, with around 22% held by the top ten. Sequencing was performed on blood buffy coat. The receptors derive from a woman between 18 and 70 years old with a cervical HPV16 infection that either progressed to CIN3+ or cleared (not recorded which).

The covered CDR3 bases are TGCAGTGCCCCCCAGATATTGAACACTGAA. Translated: CSAPQILNTE. The whole CDR3 is CSAPQILNTEAFF. The chain is built from TRBV20-1 and TRBJ1-1, with D uncertain. The missing CDR3 end, 3 residues past where the read stops, is filled in from the germline J gene. The CDR3 has 13 amino acids. Germline CDR1 reads DFQATT; CDR2 reads SNEGSKA (reference sequence). V was shortened by 6 bases and J by 0 bases, with 11 bases between the two germline ends.

CDR3 bases read: TGTGCCAGCAGCTTTATGTATGCGGAGACC. It codes for CASSFMYAET. The entire CDR3 reads CASSFMYAETQYF. V gene TRBV7-6 combines with J gene TRBJ2-5; D uncertain. The CDR3 end lies 3 residues beyond the end of the read and is filled in from the germline J gene. CDR1 is SGHVS and CDR2 is FNYEAQ in the germline V gene. The CDR3 length is 13 residues. The V end lost 3 bases, the J end lost 5 bases, and 10 bases lay between the germline ends.

A note on this clone: The CDR3 extends 3 residues past the end of the read, so its final part is completed from the germline J gene. This chain links TRBV19 with TRBJ1-2, with 7 bases that match TRBD1. Germline V gene lookup returns CDR1 LNHDA and CDR2 SQIVND (reference sequence). V lost 3 bases, J lost 4 bases, and 11 bases stayed unmatched. The CDR3 extends over 16 amino acids. The part of the CDR3 DNA that was read is TGTGCCAGTAGTATCACAGGGGCTTCTTCTAGCTATGGC. Translating it yields CASSITGASSSYG. The whole CDR3 region reads CASSITGASSSYGYTF.

As concerns this clone: At one end, the junction sequence differs from germline, possibly due to a read error. The read gets to within 3 residues of the CDR3 end, and the germline J gene fills in the rest. Within the sample, other DNA sequences also encode this same CDR3. This chain uses TRBV30 with TRBJ1-3; TRBD1 might be the D (6 bases). Germline values: CDR1 GTSNPN, CDR2 SVGIG (reference sequence). This CDR3 has 20 amino acids. The sequenced CDR3 bases are TGTGCCTGGAGTCTATCCCGTAGGGGGAACTTCCCGAGCTCTGGAAACACG. It specifies CAWSLSRRGNFPSSGNT. The whole CDR3 protein is CAWSLSRRGNFPSSGNTIYF.

In regard to this clone: Coverage ceases 3 residues before the CDR3 finishes, and the germline J gene fills in the end. This chain joins TRBV18 and TRBJ1-6; 8 nucleotides line up with TRBD1. Germline-derived CDR1 and CDR2 are KGHSH and LQKENI. Trimming removed 3 bases from V and 7 bases from J; junction bases left unmatched: 2. The length of the CDR3 is 14 residues. CDR3 sequence: CASSPGQENSPLHF. The part of the CDR3 DNA that was read is TGTGCCAGCTCACCGGGACAGGAAAATTCACCC.

Turning to this clone: From the germline J gene comes the end of the CDR3, since the read stops 3 residues before it. The chain couples TRBV11-2 to TRBJ2-1; 7 bases agree with TRBD2. Germline V gene lookup returns CDR1 SGHAT and CDR2 FQNNGV. The CDR3 consists of 14 residues. Unmatched junction bases numbered 5, after V lost 0 bases and J lost 9 bases. CDR3 DNA (partial): TGTGCCAGCAGCTTAGATTCGCGGGAGCGTGAG. Its protein is CASSLDSRERE. The CDR3 in full is CASSLDSREREQFF. The variable domain in full, completed from reference TRBV11-2 and TRBJ2-1, reads EAGVAQSPRYKIIEKRQSVAFWCNPISGHATLYWYQQILGQGPKLLIQFQNNGVVDDSQLPKDRFSAERLKGVDSTLKIQPAKLEDSAVYLCASSLDSREREQFFGPGTRLTVL.

The CDR3 spells CASNQAWDSLAPGELFF. The CDR3 DNA, read in part, is TGTGCCAGTAATCAGGCCTGGGACTCCCTCGCCCCCGGGGAG. The chain uses TRBV19 and TRBJ2-2; D is possibly TRBD2 (6 bases). Coverage ceases 3 residues before the CDR3 finishes, and the germline J gene fills in the end. V was clipped by 7 bases and J by 6 bases, with 24 bases between them. The germline gives CDR1 LNHDA, CDR2 SQIVND (reference sequence). The CDR3 has 17 residues.

On this clone: The read ends 3 residues shy of where the CDR3 ends; the end is completed using the germline J gene. The chain has TRBV2 and TRBJ1-5, with D perhaps matching TRBD1 (5 bases). The CDR3 loop spans 14 amino acids. Trimming pared 3 bases from V and 5 bases from J, leaving 11 bases between. Germline V gene lookup returns CDR1 SNHLY and CDR2 FYNNEI. CDR3 DNA, as far as it was read: TGTGCCAGCAGTGAGCCGCAGGGTGATCAGCCC. Translating gives CASSEPQGDQP. From start to end, the CDR3 is CASSEPQGDQPQHF.

For this clone: With the read ending 3 residues before the CDR3 end, the germline J gene is used to fill in that end. The J gene is TRBJ2-2, the V gene TRBV6-2 or TRBV6-3; tentative D call: TRBD1 (6 bases). The CDR3 sequence is 17 residues long. V was clipped by 5 bases and J by 6 bases, with 22 bases between them. The germline V gene encodes CDR1 MNHEY and CDR2 SVGEGT. The covered CDR3 bases are TGTGCCAGCAGTACCTCAGACAGGTACCTTTCCGCCGGGGAG. Protein sequence: CASSTSDRYLSAGE. In full, the CDR3 is CASSTSDRYLSAGELFF.

On this clone itself: The observed sequence ends 3 residues before the CDR3 terminus, with the missing tail filled in from the germline J gene. V and J are TRBV2 and TRBJ1-1; TRBD1 might be the D (5 bases). Germline lookup yields CDR1 SNHLY and CDR2 FYNNEI. The CDR3 has 16 amino acids. V shed 1 base and J shed 2 bases, with 14 bases lying between them. The part of the CDR3 DNA that was read is TGTGCCAGCAGTGAAGGTCTTGGGGGGGAAAACACTGAA. Protein product: CASSEGLGGENTE. In full, the CDR3 is CASSEGLGGENTEAFF.

Regarding this clone: Read sequence stops 3 residues before the CDR3 end, and the germline J gene provides the missing end. The rearrangement joins TRBV20-1 to TRBJ2-7, with 8 bases that match TRBD2. The germline V gene has CDR1 DFQATT and CDR2 SNEGSKA (reference sequence). The CDR3 has 14 residues. The J segment lost 3 bases and the V segment lost 7 bases, leaving 11 bases of the junction unmatched. Incomplete CDR3 DNA: TGCAGTGTTAAAAGCGGGAGCGTCGACTACGAG. It translates to CSVKSGSVDYE. The complete CDR3 sequence is CSVKSGSVDYEQYF.

As for this clone: The CDR3 end falls 3 residues outside the read, so it is completed with the germline J gene. The chain couples TRBV19 to TRBJ2-2; 9 nucleotides line up with TRBD2. With 3 bases clipped from V and 4 bases from J, the junction kept 6 bases outside the gene matches. Germline V gives CDR1 LNHDA, CDR2 SQIVND (reference sequence). The CDR3 runs 16 residues. CDR3 sequence reads: CASSMSSGMITGELFF. The sequenced CDR3 bases are TGTGCCAGTAGTATGTCTAGCGGGATGATCACCGGGGAG.

About this clone: The CDR3 end falls 3 residues outside the read, so it is completed with the germline J gene. This chain uses TRBV19 with TRBJ1-2, with D possibly matching TRBD1 (6 bases). Germline values: CDR1 LNHDA, CDR2 SQIVND (reference sequence). This CDR3 has 16 amino acids. The part of the CDR3 DNA that was read is TGTGCCAGTAGTATAGGTCCAGCGGGGGGGCCCTACGAC. Translating gives CASSIGPAGGPYD. The full CDR3 protein reads CASSIGPAGGPYDYTF. The full variable domain, its missing parts supplied by reference TRBV19 and TRBJ1-2, is DGGITQSPKYLFRKEGQNVTLSCEQNLNHDAMYWYRQDPGQGLRLIYYSQIVNDFQKGDIAEGYSVSREKKESFPLTVTSAQKNPTAFYLCASSIGPAGGPYDYTFGSGTRLTVV.

Regarding this clone: The observed sequence ends 3 residues before the CDR3 terminus, with the missing tail filled in from the germline J gene. The chain joins TRBV30 to TRBJ1-2, with D perhaps matching TRBD1 (6 bases). This CDR3 has 16 residues. The germline gives CDR1 GTSNPN, CDR2 SVGIG (reference sequence). The V and J ends lost 4 bases and 0 bases respectively, with 18 bases between them. CDR3: CAWILPGTIANYGYTF. The part of the CDR3 DNA that was read is TGTGCCTGGATTCTTCCCGGGACAATAGCTAACTATGGC.

Regarding this clone: The sequenced fragment ends 3 residues before the CDR3 boundary, so the rest is inferred from the germline J gene. The chain employs TRBV2 and TRBJ2-1; 12 nucleotides align to TRBD2. Germline trimming cut 1 base from V and 9 bases from J; bases unmatched to any gene: 4. Germline CDR1 is SNHLY and CDR2 is FYNNEI. CDR3 length: 15 amino acids. CDR3 DNA (partial): TGTGCCAGCAGTGAAGGACTAGCGGGAGCGGCTGAG. It specifies CASSEGLAGAAE. The full CDR3 protein is CASSEGLAGAAEQFF.

Comment on this clone: The CDR3 end falls 3 residues outside the read, so it is completed with the germline J gene. The rearrangement joins TRBV10-1 to TRBJ2-5, with 9 nucleotides matching TRBD1. V lost 3 bases and J lost 5; bases outside the gene matches: 10. CDR1 is WNHNN, CDR2 SYGVQD, per germline (reference sequence). CDR3 size: 16 residues. Incomplete CDR3 DNA: TGCGCCAGCAGTGACTCACCGGGACAGGGAGGGGAGACC. This codes for CASSDSPGQGGET. The full CDR3 protein is CASSDSPGQGGETQYF.

On this clone: The read comes to an end 3 residues before the CDR3 does, leaving the germline J gene to fill in the end. The V gene is TRBV20-1, the J gene TRBJ1-1; the D gene is possibly TRBD1 (5 bases). Trimming stripped 2 bases from V and 4 bases from J, with 17 bases between. From germline, CDR1 is DFQATT and CDR2 SNEGSKA (reference sequence). The CDR3 loop spans 15 amino acids. The CDR3 region is CSARISEGLSTEAFF. The CDR3 DNA, read in part, is TGCAGTGCTAGAATTTCTGAGGGGTTGTCCACTGAA.

With regard to this clone: The CDR3 extends 3 residues past the end of the read, so its final part is completed from the germline J gene. V and J are TRBV15 and TRBJ2-3, with TRBD2 as a possible D gene (6 bases). CDR1 LNHNV and CDR2 YYDKDF come from the germline V gene (reference sequence). Trimming took 7 bases from V and 4 from J, leaving 21 bases between them. The CDR3 length is 16 residues. CDR3 sequence reads: CATKPDLKRLADTQYF. The DNA read from the CDR3 is TGTGCCACCAAACCGGACCTTAAAAGACTAGCAGATACG.

Measured by frequency, this clone is medium-sized. The CDR3 end is not reached by the read, which stops 3 residues before it; the germline J gene fills it in. The rearrangement joins TRBV5-1 to TRBJ1-4, with unresolved D. Trimming left V 5 bases short and J 0 bases short, with 8 bases between. Germline V gives CDR1 SGHRS, CDR2 YFSETQ. CDR3 size: 14 residues. The CDR3 protein is CASREGPTNEKLFF. The CDR3 bases that were read are TGCGCCAGCAGAGAAGGGCCAACTAATGAAAAA.

Notes on this clone: The read stops 3 residues short of the end of the CDR3; the missing end is completed from the germline J gene. The V and J genes are TRBV11-2 and TRBJ1-4, with TRBD1 as a possible D gene (5 bases). CDR3 length equals 14 residues. V was trimmed by 3 bases and J by 10 bases, leaving 15 bases between them. In germline, CDR1 is SGHAT, CDR2 FQNNGV. The CDR3 here is CASSFLQGSSKLFF. The CDR3 DNA, read in part, is TGTGCCAGCAGCTTTCTCCAGGGATCGTCAAAA.

The CDR3 is CASRLAGDTQYF. The covered CDR3 bases are TGTGCCAGTCGACTAGCGGGGGATACG. J is TRBJ2-3 and V is TRBV19, with TRBD2 identical over 11 bases. Sequencing ends 3 residues short of the CDR3 end; the germline J gene provides the rest. J was trimmed by 6 bases and V by 8 bases; bases with no gene match: 1. This CDR3 is built from 12 residues. Germline CDR1 and CDR2: LNHDA and SQIVND (reference sequence).

Regarding this clone: The DNA ends 3 residues before the CDR3 does, and the rest of the CDR3 is filled in from the germline J gene. The V gene is TRBV11-3, the J gene TRBJ2-2, with no clear D. This CDR3 is built from 14 residues. Germline values: CDR1 SGHNT, CDR2 YENEEA. V lost 5 bases and J 1 base, leaving 8 bases between the germline ends. CDR3: CASSPTRNTGELFF. Partial CDR3 DNA: TGTGCCAGCAGCCCGACAAGGAACACCGGGGAG.

With respect to this clone: The observed sequence ends 3 residues before the CDR3 terminus, with the missing tail filled in from the germline J gene. The chain combines TRBV4-1 with TRBJ2-3, with unresolved D. Per the germline V gene, CDR1 is MGHRA and CDR2 is YSYEKL. The V and J ends lost 0 bases and 5 bases respectively, with 12 bases between them. The CDR3 sequence is 15 residues long. CDR3 DNA (partial): TGCGCCAGCAGCCAAGACTCCAGTTCCCTAGATACG. It is translated as CASSQDSSSLDT. The entire CDR3 sequence reads CASSQDSSSLDTQYF.

The CDR3 DNA, read in part, is TGTGCCAGCAGTTACTCCCTGGACAGAAAACACCAAGAGACC. This sequence encodes CASSYSLDRKHQET. The entire CDR3 protein reads CASSYSLDRKHQETQYF. The rearrangement uses TRBV6-2 or TRBV6-3 and TRBJ2-5, with D perhaps matching TRBD1 (6 bases). The read is 3 residues too short to cover the CDR3 end, so that end is filled in from the germline J gene. Germline V gene data show CDR1 as MNHEY and CDR2 as SVGEGT. V lost 0 bases to trimming and J lost 0 bases, with 14 bases between them. The CDR3 totals 17 residues.

The CDR3 DNA, read in part, is TGTGCCTGGAGGTCAACCCACGGCCCAAGGGCTTACAATGAG. This gives the protein CAWRSTHGPRAYNE. The full CDR3 protein is CAWRSTHGPRAYNEQFF. The genes are TRBV30 and TRBJ2-1; D call uncertain. The read ends 3 residues early relative to the CDR3; the germline J gene fills the gap. Trimming removed 3 bases from V and 4 bases from J, with 22 bases in between. There are 17 residues in the CDR3. Germline CDR1 GTSNPN, CDR2 SVGIG (reference sequence).

About this clone itself: With the read ending 3 residues before the CDR3 end, the germline J gene is used to fill in that end. V and J are TRBV9 and TRBJ2-3; 8 nucleotides align to TRBD2. V gave up 0 bases and J gave up 4 bases; unmatched junction bases: 7. The germline gives CDR1 SGDLS, CDR2 YYNGEE. CDR3 size: 16 residues. CDR3 DNA, as far as it was read: TGTGCCAGCAGCGTAGGACGGGGGGGCTTGTCAGATACG. Residues: CASSVGRGGLSDT. From start to end, the CDR3 is CASSVGRGGLSDTQYF.

Details on this clone: Read sequence stops 3 residues before the CDR3 end, and the germline J gene provides the missing end. The chain joins TRBV13 to TRBJ1-4; perhaps TRBD1 as D (5 bases). The CDR3 extends over 16 amino acids. Per germline, CDR1 PRHDT and CDR2 FYEKMQ (reference sequence). CDR3 DNA, as far as it was read: TGTGCCAGCAGGCAAACCCCCGCTTCTGGGGCCAACGTA. Its protein product is CASRQTPASGANV. The CDR3 as a whole reads CASRQTPASGANVLFF.